A selection of T cell receptor beta chains follows, all from one sample in a study of T cell repertoires in cytomegalovirus infection. Using its own MiXCR run on the reads, TCRdb lists one record per CDR3 protein. This sample carries approximately 910,000 distinct CDR3 sequences, less than 35% of them seen once, and the ten largest clones take about 14%. For these receptors, no antigen is known. This specimen consisted of cultured CD8+ T cells from PBMCs, obtained from culture after CMV antigen stimulation. These receptors were taken from a human donor in good health (CMV status not recorded). Some clones in this sample may be carry-over from other donors' samples. Both conserved end residues are part of each CDR3. The D gene is left open where the match is weak.

J,V,D,CDR3
TRBJ2-7,TRBV5-4,.,CASSSGTLREQYF
TRBJ1-5,TRBV6-5,.,CASRRQARGNQPQHF
TRBJ2-7,TRBV12-3/TRBV12-4,.,CASSLQGHEQYF
TRBJ1-2,TRBV4-1,TRBD1,CASSPGGGLTNYGYTF
TRBJ1-1,TRBV7-3,.,CASSLNEALNTEAFF
TRBJ1-1,TRBV5-1,.,CASSSDPNTEAFF
TRBJ1-1,TRBV6-6,.,CASSRIQGETEAFF
TRBJ2-1,TRBV7-9,.,CASSPREGHSYNEQFF
TRBJ2-2,TRBV2,TRBD1,CASSEGGTGGLGELFF
TRBJ2-7,TRBV6-1,TRBD1,CASSAPTGGYEQYF
TRBJ2-1,TRBV7-6,TRBD2,CVSSSELADVYNEQFF
TRBJ1-3,TRBV7-6,.,CASSSNTIYF
TRBJ2-2,TRBV6-6,.,CASSYTGDIHTGELFF
TRBJ1-2,TRBV4-3,.,CASSRLLLGTPSGGYGYTF
TRBJ2-1,TRBV14,TRBD2,CASSSYSGVYNEQFF
TRBJ2-3,TRBV6-2/TRBV6-3,TRBD2,CASSQRWEGVDTQYF
TRBJ1-2,TRBV7-8,.,CASSGYGTGSPYGYTF
TRBJ1-2,TRBV7-8,TRBD1,CASSNSGGGYTF
TRBJ1-1,TRBV15,.,CATSRGVNTEAFF
TRBJ1-4,TRBV20-1,.,CSAKNEKLFF
TRBJ2-5,TRBV12-3/TRBV12-4,TRBD1,CASSFRTGAHQETQYF
TRBJ2-3,TRBV4-1,.,CASSQEGALLTSTDTQYF
TRBJ2-5,TRBV28,.,CASRSVPPRSRETQYF
TRBJ1-5,TRBV4-1,.,CASSQADSYPGQPQHF
TRBJ1-2,TRBV6-5,.,CASSAKGNGYTF
TRBJ1-4,TRBV7-6,TRBD1,CASSRSGTGDEKLFF
TRBJ1-1,TRBV7-6,.,CASSPSFMNTEAFF
TRBJ2-1,TRBV5-1,.,CASSYLRGAPPNEQFF
TRBJ1-2,TRBV12-5,.,CAMIGGAKGGYTF
TRBJ2-2,TRBV12-3/TRBV12-4,TRBD1,CASSFWIDREIPNTGELFF
TRBJ2-1,TRBV7-2,.,CASSTRQETVFNEQFF
TRBJ2-2,TRBV7-3,.,CASSLPGSTGELFF
TRBJ2-1,TRBV6-6,.,CASSDQGTYNEQFF
TRBJ2-2,TRBV6-1,TRBD2,CANSYGRGGRWELFF
TRBJ2-3,TRBV4-1,TRBD2,CATTPAGASTDTQYF
TRBJ1-2,TRBV20-1,TRBD1,CSARTGGRYGYTF
TRBJ1-1,TRBV7-9,.,CASSPPRTVAEAFF
TRBJ1-3,TRBV7-6,.,CASSLDPPAGNTIYF
TRBJ2-3,TRBV19,TRBD1,CASSMTGVTTDTQYF
TRBJ2-7,TRBV7-9,.,CASSSQYEQYF
TRBJ2-1,TRBV6-2/TRBV6-3,.,CASSYNPDQFNEQFF
TRBJ1-5,TRBV7-9,TRBD1,CASSFHRGWGNQPQHF
TRBJ2-1,TRBV4-3,TRBD2,CASSQDRSGASEQFF
TRBJ1-2,TRBV9,TRBD1,CASSILRGGVDFNHYGYTF
TRBJ2-1,TRBV7-8,.,CASRTSHRPSSYNEQFF
TRBJ2-5,TRBV4-3,.,CASSQDSGAQYF
TRBJ2-7,TRBV4-1,TRBD1,CASSHGTGGHEQYF
TRBJ2-2,TRBV12-3/TRBV12-4,.,CASTPIVAGELFF
TRBJ1-5,TRBV4-1,.,CASSQVAVGDQPQHF
TRBJ1-1,TRBV4-3,.,CASSQDRAAHTEAFF
TRBJ2-3,TRBV18,.,CASSPDSGTPSDTQYF
TRBJ2-2,TRBV27,.,CASSPTQGSNTGELFF
TRBJ1-2,TRBV27,.,CATKGLPNYGYTF
TRBJ2-1,TRBV7-8,.,CASSLYGGLAPYNEQFF
TRBJ1-1,TRBV9,.,CASSFQGEGTEAFF